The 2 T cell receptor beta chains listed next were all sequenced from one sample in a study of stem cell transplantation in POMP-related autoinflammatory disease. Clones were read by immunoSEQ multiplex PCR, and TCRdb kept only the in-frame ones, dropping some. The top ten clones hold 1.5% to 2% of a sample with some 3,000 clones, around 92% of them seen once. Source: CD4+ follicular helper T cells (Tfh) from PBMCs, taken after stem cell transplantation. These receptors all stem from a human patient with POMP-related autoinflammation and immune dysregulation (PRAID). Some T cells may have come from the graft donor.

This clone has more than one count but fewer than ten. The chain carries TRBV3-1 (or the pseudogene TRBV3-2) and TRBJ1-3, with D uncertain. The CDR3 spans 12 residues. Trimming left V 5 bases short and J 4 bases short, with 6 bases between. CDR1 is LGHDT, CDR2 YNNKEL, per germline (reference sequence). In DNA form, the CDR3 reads TGTGCCAGCAGCTCACAGGGAAACACCATATATTTT. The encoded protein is CASSSQGNTIYF.

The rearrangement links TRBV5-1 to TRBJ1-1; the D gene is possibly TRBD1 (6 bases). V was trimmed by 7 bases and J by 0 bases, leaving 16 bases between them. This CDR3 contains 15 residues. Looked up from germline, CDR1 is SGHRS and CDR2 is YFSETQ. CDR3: CASQDSLGLNTEAFF. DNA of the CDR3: TGCGCCAGCCAGGACAGCCTCGGGCTGAACACTGAAGCTTTCTTT.